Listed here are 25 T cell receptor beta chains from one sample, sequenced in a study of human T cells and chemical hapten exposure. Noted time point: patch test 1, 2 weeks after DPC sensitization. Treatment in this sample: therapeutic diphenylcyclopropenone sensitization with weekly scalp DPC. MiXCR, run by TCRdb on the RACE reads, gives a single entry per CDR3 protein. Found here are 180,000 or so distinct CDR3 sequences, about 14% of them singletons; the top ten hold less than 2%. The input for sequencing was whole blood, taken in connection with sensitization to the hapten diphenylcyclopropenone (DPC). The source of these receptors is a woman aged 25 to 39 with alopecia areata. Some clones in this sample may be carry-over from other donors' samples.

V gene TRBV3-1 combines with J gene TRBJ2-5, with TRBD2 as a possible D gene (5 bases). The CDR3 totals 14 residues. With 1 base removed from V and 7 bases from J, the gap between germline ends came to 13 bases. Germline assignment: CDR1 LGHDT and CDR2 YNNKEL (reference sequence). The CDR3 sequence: CASSQGLAVGTQYF. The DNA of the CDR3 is TGTGCCAGCAGCCAAGGTCTAGCCGTAGGGACCCAGTACTTC.

For the CDR3, the DNA is TGTGCCAGCAGTTCCGCCCGCCCGAGGGATCAGCCCCAGCATTTT. It translates to CASSSARPRDQPQHF. The chain is built from TRBV6-2 or TRBV6-3 and TRBJ1-5; D not resolved. Deletions cut 4 bases from V and 5 bases from J, with 15 bases between. CDR3 length: 15 amino acids. Germline lookup yields CDR1 MNHEY and CDR2 SVGEGT.

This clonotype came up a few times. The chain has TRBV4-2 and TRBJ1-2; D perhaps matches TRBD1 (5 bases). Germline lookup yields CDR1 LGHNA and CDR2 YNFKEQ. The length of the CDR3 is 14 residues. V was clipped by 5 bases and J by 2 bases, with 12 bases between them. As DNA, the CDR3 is TGTGCCAGCAGCGAACAGGAGAGGAACTATGGCTACACCTTC. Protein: CASSEQERNYGYTF.

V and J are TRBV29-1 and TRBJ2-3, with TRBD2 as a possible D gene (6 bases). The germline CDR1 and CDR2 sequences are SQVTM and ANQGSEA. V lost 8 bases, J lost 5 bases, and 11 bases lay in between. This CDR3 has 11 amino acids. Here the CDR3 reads CSPGTQDTQYF. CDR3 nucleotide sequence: TGCAGCCCGGGGACTCAAGATACGCAGTATTTT.

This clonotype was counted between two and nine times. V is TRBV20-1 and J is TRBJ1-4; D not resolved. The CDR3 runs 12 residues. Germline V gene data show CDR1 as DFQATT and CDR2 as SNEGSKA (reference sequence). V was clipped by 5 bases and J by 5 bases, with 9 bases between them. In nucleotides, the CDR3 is TGCAGTGCTCGGGTCTTCAATGAAAAACTGTTTTTT. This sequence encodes CSARVFNEKLFF.

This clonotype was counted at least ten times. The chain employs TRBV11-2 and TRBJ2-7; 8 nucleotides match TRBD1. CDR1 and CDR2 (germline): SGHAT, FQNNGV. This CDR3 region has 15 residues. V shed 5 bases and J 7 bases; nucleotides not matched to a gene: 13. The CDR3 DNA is TGTGCCAGCAGCCCGGTGGCAGGGGGCAATGGAGAGCAGTACTTC. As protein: CASSPVAGGNGEQYF. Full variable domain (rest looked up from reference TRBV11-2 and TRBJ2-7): EAGVAQSPRYKIIEKRQSVAFWCNPISGHATLYWYQQILGQGPKLLIQFQNNGVVDDSQLPKDRFSAERLKGVDSTLKIQPAKLEDSAVYLCASSPVAGGNGEQYFGPGTRLTVT.

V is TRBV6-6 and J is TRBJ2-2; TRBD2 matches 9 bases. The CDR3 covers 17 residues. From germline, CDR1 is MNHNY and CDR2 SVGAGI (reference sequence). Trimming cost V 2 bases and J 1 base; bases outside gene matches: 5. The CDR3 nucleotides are TGTGCCAGCAGTTACCCGCTAGCGGGGAAGAACACCGGGGAGCTGTTTTTT. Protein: CASSYPLAGKNTGELFF.

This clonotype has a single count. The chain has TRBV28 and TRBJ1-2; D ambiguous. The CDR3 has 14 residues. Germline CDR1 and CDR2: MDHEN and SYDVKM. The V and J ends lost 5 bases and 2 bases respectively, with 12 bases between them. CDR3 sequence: CASSLAGNNYGYTF. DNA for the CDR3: TGTGCCAGCAGTCTGGCCGGAAACAACTATGGCTACACCTTC.

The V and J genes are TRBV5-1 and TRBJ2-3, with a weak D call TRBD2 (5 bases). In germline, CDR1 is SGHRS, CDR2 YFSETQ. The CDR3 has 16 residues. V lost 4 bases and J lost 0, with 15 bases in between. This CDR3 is CASSPYSGSSTDTQYF. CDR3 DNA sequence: TGCGCCAGCAGCCCCTACAGCGGCTCTAGCACAGATACGCAGTATTTT.

CDR3 DNA: TGCGCCAGCAGCTATAGCGGGGGTAATGGGAATGAGCAGTTCTTC. Amino acids: CASSYSGGNGNEQFF. The chain links TRBV5-1 to TRBJ2-1; TRBD2 agrees at 9 bases. V trimming: 3 bases; J trimming: 7 bases; junction bases outside the gene matches: 8. The germline CDR1 and CDR2 sequences are SGHRS and YFSETQ. The CDR3 extends over 15 amino acids.

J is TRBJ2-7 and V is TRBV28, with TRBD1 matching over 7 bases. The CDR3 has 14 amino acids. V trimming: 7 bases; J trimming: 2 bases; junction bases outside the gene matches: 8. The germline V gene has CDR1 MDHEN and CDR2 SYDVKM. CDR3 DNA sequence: TGTGCCAGCACCCCGACAGGGTCTCCCTACGAGCAGTACTTC. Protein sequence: CASTPTGSPYEQYF. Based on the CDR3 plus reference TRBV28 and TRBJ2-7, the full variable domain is DVKVTQSSRYLVKRTGEKVFLECVQDMDHENMFWYRQDPGLGLRLIYFSYDVKMKEKGDIPEGYSVSREKKERFSLILESASTNQTSMYLCASTPTGSPYEQYFGPGTRLTVT.

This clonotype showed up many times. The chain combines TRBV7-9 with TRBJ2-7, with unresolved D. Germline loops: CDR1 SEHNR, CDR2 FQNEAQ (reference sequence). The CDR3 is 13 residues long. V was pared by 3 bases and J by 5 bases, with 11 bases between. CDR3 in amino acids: CASSFSSWDEQYF. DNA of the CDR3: TGTGCCAGCAGCTTCTCATCCTGGGACGAGCAGTACTTC.

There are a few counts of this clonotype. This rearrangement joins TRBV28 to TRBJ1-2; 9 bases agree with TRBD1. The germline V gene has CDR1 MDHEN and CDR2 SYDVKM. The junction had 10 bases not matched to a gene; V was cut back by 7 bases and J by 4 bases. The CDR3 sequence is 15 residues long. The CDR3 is CASKSPRQGVYGYTF. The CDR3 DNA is TGTGCCAGCAAGAGTCCCCGACAGGGGGTCTATGGCTACACCTTC.

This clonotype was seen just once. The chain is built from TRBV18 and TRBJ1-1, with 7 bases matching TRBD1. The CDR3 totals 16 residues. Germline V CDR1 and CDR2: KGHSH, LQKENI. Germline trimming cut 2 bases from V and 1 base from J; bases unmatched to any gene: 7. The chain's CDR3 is CASSPRQGVGNTEAFF. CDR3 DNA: TGTGCCAGCTCACCAAGACAGGGAGTCGGGAACACTGAAGCTTTCTTT.

As DNA, the CDR3 is TGTGCCAGCAGCTTGGGGGCGAGCAATCAGCCCCAGCATTTT. This sequence encodes CASSLGASNQPQHF. The chain links TRBV5-6 to TRBJ1-5; no clear D. Germline loops: CDR1 SGHDT, CDR2 YYEEEE. The ends were cut back, 0 bases at V and 1 base at J, with 5 bases in the middle. This CDR3 is built from 14 residues.

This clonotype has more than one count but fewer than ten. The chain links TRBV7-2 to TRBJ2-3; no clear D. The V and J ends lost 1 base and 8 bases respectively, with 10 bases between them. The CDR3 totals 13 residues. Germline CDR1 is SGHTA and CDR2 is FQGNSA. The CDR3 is CASSLEAPGTQYF. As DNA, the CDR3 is TGTGCCAGCAGCTTAGAGGCCCCGGGTACGCAGTATTTT.

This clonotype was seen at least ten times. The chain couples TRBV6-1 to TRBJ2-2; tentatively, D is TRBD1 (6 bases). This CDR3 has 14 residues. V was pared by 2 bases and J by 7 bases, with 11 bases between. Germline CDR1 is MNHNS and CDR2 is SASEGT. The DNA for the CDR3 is TGTGCCAGCAGTGAATGGGGGCTGAACGGGGAGCTGTTTTTT. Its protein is CASSEWGLNGELFF.

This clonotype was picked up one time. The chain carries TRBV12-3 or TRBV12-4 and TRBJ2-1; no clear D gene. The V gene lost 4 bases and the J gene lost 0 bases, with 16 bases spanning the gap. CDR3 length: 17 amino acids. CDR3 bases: TGTGCCAGCAGTTCCCCTGGGTGGGTAAGCTCCTACAATGAGCAGTTCTTC. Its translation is CASSSPGWVSSYNEQFF.

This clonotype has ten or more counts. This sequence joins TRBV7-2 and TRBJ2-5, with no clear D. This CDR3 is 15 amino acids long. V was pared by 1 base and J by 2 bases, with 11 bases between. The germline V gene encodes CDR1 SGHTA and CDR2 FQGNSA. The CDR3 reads CASSLGPTQQETQYF. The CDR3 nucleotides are TGTGCCAGCAGCTTAGGGCCTACCCAACAAGAGACCCAGTACTTC.

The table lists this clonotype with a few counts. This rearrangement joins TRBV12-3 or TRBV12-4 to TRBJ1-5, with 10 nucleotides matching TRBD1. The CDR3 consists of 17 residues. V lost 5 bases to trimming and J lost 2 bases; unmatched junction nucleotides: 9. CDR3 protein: CASSRGTGDLRNQPQHF. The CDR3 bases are TGTGCCAGCAGTAGAGGGACAGGGGATTTGCGCAATCAGCCCCAGCATTTT.

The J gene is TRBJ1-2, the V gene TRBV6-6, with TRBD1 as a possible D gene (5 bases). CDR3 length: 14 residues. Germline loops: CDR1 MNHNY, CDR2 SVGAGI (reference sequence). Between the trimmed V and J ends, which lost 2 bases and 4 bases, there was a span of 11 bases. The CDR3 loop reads CASSYQGLLYGYTF. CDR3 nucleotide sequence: TGTGCCAGCAGTTACCAGGGCCTACTCTATGGCTACACCTTC.

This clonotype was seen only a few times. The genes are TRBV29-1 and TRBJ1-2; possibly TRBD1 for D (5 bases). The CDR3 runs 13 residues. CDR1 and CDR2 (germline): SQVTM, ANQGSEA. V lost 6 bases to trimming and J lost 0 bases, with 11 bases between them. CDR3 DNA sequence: TGCAGCGTGAGGGACGGAGCTAACTATGGCTACACCTTC. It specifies CSVRDGANYGYTF.

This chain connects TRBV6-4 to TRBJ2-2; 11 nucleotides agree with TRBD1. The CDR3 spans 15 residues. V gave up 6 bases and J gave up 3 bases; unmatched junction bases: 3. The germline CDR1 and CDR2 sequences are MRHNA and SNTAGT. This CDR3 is CASSPGQGDTGELFF. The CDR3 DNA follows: TGTGCCAGCAGCCCGGGACAGGGGGACACCGGGGAGCTGTTTTTT.

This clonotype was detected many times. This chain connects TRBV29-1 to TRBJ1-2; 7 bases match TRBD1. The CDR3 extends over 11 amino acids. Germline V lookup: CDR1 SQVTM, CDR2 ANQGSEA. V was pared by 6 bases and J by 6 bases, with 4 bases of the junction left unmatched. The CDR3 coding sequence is TGCAGCGTGACTGGACAGGATGGCTACACCTTC. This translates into CSVTGQDGYTF.

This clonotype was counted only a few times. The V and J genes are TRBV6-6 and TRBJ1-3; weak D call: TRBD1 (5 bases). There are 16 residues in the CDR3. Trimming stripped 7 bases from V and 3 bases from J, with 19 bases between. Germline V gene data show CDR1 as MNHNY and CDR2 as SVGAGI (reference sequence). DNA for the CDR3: TGTGCCAGCATGGGAGGCAGGGCTCACATTGGAAACACCATATATTTT. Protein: CASMGGRAHIGNTIYF.